This passage covers 23 T cell receptor beta chains from one sample sequenced in a study of T cell repertoires in cytomegalovirus infection. TCRdb reprocessed the reads with MiXCR, giving one entry per CDR3 protein. This sample has approximately 550,000 distinct CDR3 sequences, with 15% to 20% found just once. The material sequenced was CD8+ T cells from PBMCs. All receptors come from a human donor in good health (CMV status not recorded). Some clones in this sample may be carry-over from other donors' samples.

The rearrangement joins TRBV7-9 to TRBJ2-5; no clear D. From germline, CDR1 is SEHNR and CDR2 FQNEAQ (reference sequence). V lost 2 bases and J 3 bases, leaving 10 bases between the germline ends. CDR3 length: 14 residues. CDR3 sequence reads: CASSLIAVEETQYF. The DNA for the CDR3 is TGTGCCAGCAGCTTAATCGCGGTAGAAGAGACCCAGTACTTC. The full variable domain, its missing parts supplied by reference TRBV7-9 and TRBJ2-5, is DTGVSQNPRHKITKRGQNVTFRCDPISEHNRLYWYRQTLGQGPEFLTYFQNEAQLEKSRLLSDRFSAERPKGSFSTLEIQRTEQGDSAMYLCASSLIAVEETQYFGPGTRLLVL.

This clonotype was seen at least ten times. V usage is TRBV6-5 and J usage is TRBJ2-1; 7 bases line up with TRBD2. The length of the CDR3 is 17 residues. V lost 0 bases to trimming and J lost 7 bases; unmatched junction nucleotides: 12. Germline V CDR1 and CDR2: MNHEY, SVGAGI. CDR3 loop: CASSYSSLAGAGNEQFF. In DNA form, the CDR3 reads TGTGCCAGCAGTTACTCGAGTCTGGCGGGAGCGGGGAATGAGCAGTTCTTC.

This clonotype has a count of ten or more. CDR3 region: CASSSGSSGREGETQYF. DNA of the CDR3: TGTGCCAGCAGTTCGGGGTCTAGCGGGAGGGAAGGAGAGACCCAGTACTTC. The chain combines TRBV12-3 or TRBV12-4 with TRBJ2-5; 12 bases align to TRBD2. Trimming cost V 4 bases and J 4 bases; bases outside gene matches: 10. This CDR3 is 17 amino acids long.

This clonotype was seen ten or more times. The chain links TRBV7-3 to TRBJ2-1, with D maybe TRBD2 (6 bases). The germline V and J ends were trimmed by 1 base and 8 bases, with 12 bases remaining between them. This CDR3 is 14 amino acids long. Germline V gene lookup returns CDR1 SGHTA and CDR2 FQGTGA. The CDR3 loop reads CASSLNGGLDEQFF. Written as DNA, the CDR3 is TGTGCCAGCAGCTTAAACGGAGGGCTGGATGAGCAGTTCTTC.

This clonotype has only a few counts. The chain employs TRBV14 and TRBJ1-2, with D maybe TRBD1 (6 bases). V lost 0 bases, J lost 5 bases, and 16 bases lay in between. Germline V lookup: CDR1 SGHDN, CDR2 FVKESK. The CDR3 extends over 16 amino acids. The CDR3 coding sequence is TGTGCCAGCAGCCAAGAAAGGCAGGGGAGGATTTATGGCTACACCTTC. Translation gives CASSQERQGRIYGYTF.

This clonotype was detected many times. The rearrangement uses TRBV30 and TRBJ2-2, with D uncertain. The CDR3 is 14 residues long. Trimming shortened V by 5 bases and J by 1 base, and 11 bases separated the two germline ends. Per germline, CDR1 GTSNPN and CDR2 SVGIG (reference sequence). The CDR3 loop is CAWSGTLNTGELFF. The CDR3 region has the DNA TGTGCCTGGTCTGGTACACTGAACACCGGGGAGCTGTTTTTT.

The V and J genes are TRBV10-3 and TRBJ2-2; 8 bases line up with TRBD1. The CDR3 spans 16 residues. CDR1 and CDR2 from the germline V gene are ENHRY and SYGVKD. Trimming took 5 bases from V and 0 from J; bases not matched to a gene: 5. CDR3 DNA: TGTGCCATCAGTCCCTCACAGGGGGCGAACACCGGGGAGCTGTTTTTT. Amino acids: CAISPSQGANTGELFF.

This clonotype showed up just a few times. The CDR3 here is CASSIALDRANTGELFF. CDR3 DNA: TGTGCCAGTAGTATAGCCCTAGACAGGGCGAACACCGGGGAGCTGTTTTTT. The chain links TRBV19 to TRBJ2-2, with TRBD1 identical over 7 bases. This CDR3 spans 17 amino acids. Losses at the gene ends were 1 base for V and 0 bases for J; bases not matched to a gene: 5. The V gene's germline CDR1 is LNHDA and CDR2 SQIVND (reference sequence). The whole variable domain, remainder taken from reference TRBV19 and TRBJ2-2, is DGGITQSPKYLFRKEGQNVTLSCEQNLNHDAMYWYRQDPGQGLRLIYYSQIVNDFQKGDIAEGYSVSREKKESFPLTVTSAQKNPTAFYLCASSIALDRANTGELFFGEGSRLTVL.

This clonotype was found a few times. The V and J genes are TRBV4-1 and TRBJ2-2, with D possibly TRBD2 on 6 matching bases. The CDR3 spans 16 residues. V lost 1 base and J lost 3, with 12 bases in between. Germline V lookup: CDR1 MGHRA, CDR2 YSYEKL. This CDR3 reads CASSQVPREYTGELFF. DNA of the CDR3: TGCGCCAGCAGCCAAGTCCCCCGGGAGTACACCGGGGAGCTGTTTTTT.

The J gene is TRBJ2-7, the V gene TRBV20-1; 8 bases are shared with TRBD2. The CDR3 runs to 14 residues. The germline CDR1 and CDR2 sequences are DFQATT and SNEGSKA (reference sequence). Unmatched junction bases numbered 5, after V lost 1 base and J lost 3 bases. The CDR3 nucleotides are TGCAGTGCTAGAGGGGCGGCGGGGGGCTACGAGCAGTACTTC. Amino acid sequence: CSARGAAGGYEQYF.

This rearrangement joins TRBV29-1 to TRBJ2-3; a possible D gene is TRBD2 (6 bases). V was clipped by 7 bases and J by 2 bases, with 13 bases between them. The CDR3 sequence is 13 residues long. CDR1 SQVTM and CDR2 ANQGSEA come from the germline V gene. CDR3 sequence (DNA): TGCAGCGGGGAGGACGGCTACACAGATACGCAGTATTTT. Translating it yields CSGEDGYTDTQYF.

The chain employs TRBV5-1 and TRBJ2-1; no clear D gene. From germline, CDR1 is SGHRS and CDR2 YFSETQ. This CDR3 spans 16 amino acids. The V and J ends lost 4 bases and 0 bases respectively, with 14 bases between them. In DNA, the CDR3 is TGCGCCAGCAGCCCCCAAGATTGGAGCTCCTACAATGAGCAGTTCTTC. Protein sequence: CASSPQDWSSYNEQFF.

This clonotype has a count of ten or more. The chain joins TRBV12-3 or TRBV12-4 to TRBJ2-7; D is uncertain. This CDR3 is built from 13 residues. V shed 5 bases and J shed 3 bases, with 11 bases lying between them. The CDR3 bases are TGTGCCAGCAGTGCGGCCGTAGGCTACGAGCAGTACTTC. It specifies CASSAAVGYEQYF.

The chain links TRBV5-4 to TRBJ1-2, with no clear D. Germline CDR1 SGHNT, CDR2 YYREEE (reference sequence). The V end was cut by 0 bases, the J end by 0 bases, with 9 bases between. CDR3 length: 15 residues. Here the CDR3 reads CASSLAGYTNYGYTF. CDR3 in DNA: TGTGCCAGCAGCTTGGCCGGGTATACTAACTATGGCTACACCTTC.

This clonotype has ten or more counts. CDR3 protein: CASSPREGHLAKNIQYF. In nucleotides, the CDR3 is TGTGCCAGCAGCCCCCGGGAGGGCCACTTAGCCAAAAACATTCAGTACTTC. V gene TRBV7-2 combines with J gene TRBJ2-4; 8 nucleotides agree with TRBD2. Germline values: CDR1 SGHTA, CDR2 FQGNSA. CDR3 length: 17 residues. Trimming removed 5 bases from V and 0 bases from J; junction bases left unmatched: 9.

Comment on this clonotype: No conserved phenylalanine or tryptophan is present at the end of the CDR3, so a read error is the likely explanation. The chain couples TRBV11-2 to TRBJ2-7; D is possibly TRBD2 (5 bases). This CDR3 is 14 amino acids long. V was shortened by 4 bases and J by 6 bases, with 16 bases between the two germline ends. Germline V gives CDR1 SGHAT, CDR2 FQNNGV. In DNA form, the CDR3 reads TGTGCCAGCAGCTCAATCCTCTCCGCGGGCGAGCAGTACTAC. Translating it yields CASSSILSAGEQYY.

The CDR3: CASSQDGGGNSPLHF. The CDR3 DNA reads as TGTGCCAGCAGCCAAGATGGAGGGGGTAATTCACCCCTCCACTTT. This chain links TRBV3-1 with TRBJ1-6; weak D call: TRBD1 (6 bases). The CDR3 spans 15 residues. The germline CDR1 and CDR2 sequences are LGHDT and YNNKEL (reference sequence). The V end was cut by 0 bases, the J end by 6 bases, with 9 bases between.

This chain connects TRBV27 to TRBJ1-2; D is perhaps TRBD1 (6 bases). Germline CDR1 and CDR2: MNHEY and SMNVEV (reference sequence). The CDR3 is 14 amino acids. The ends were cut back, 7 bases at V and 6 bases at J, with 18 bases in the middle. CDR3 sequence reads: CASNRVFGVDGYTF. The CDR3 DNA follows: TGTGCCAGCAACAGGGTATTCGGTGTGGATGGCTACACCTTC.

This clonotype appeared many times. The gene calls are TRBV5-6 and TRBJ2-7; D call uncertain. Germline V lookup: CDR1 SGHDT, CDR2 YYEEEE. This CDR3 region has 17 residues. V lost 0 bases, J lost 6 bases, and 22 bases lay in between. Here the CDR3 DNA reads TGTGCCAGCAGCTTGGCCCGCGCAGACTTCCTTAAGGTCGAGCAGTACTTC. Translating gives CASSLARADFLKVEQYF.

This clonotype showed up just a few times. The V call is TRBV5-6, the J call TRBJ1-6; D is ambiguous. V lost 0 bases to trimming and J lost 8 bases, with 6 bases between them. The CDR3 loop spans 13 amino acids. In germline, CDR1 is SGHDT, CDR2 YYEEEE. DNA of the CDR3: TGTGCCAGCAGCTTGGGACCCGATTCACCCCTCCACTTT. Its translation is CASSLGPDSPLHF.

The rearrangement uses TRBV5-4 and TRBJ2-1, with 8 bases identical to TRBD2. CDR1 and CDR2 (germline): SGHNT, YYREEE (reference sequence). The V segment lost 1 base and the J segment 0 bases; nucleotides outside the gene matches: 6. The CDR3 consists of 17 residues. The CDR3, as DNA: TGTGCCAGCAGCTTGAGAGGTAGCGGGGCCTCCTACAATGAGCAGTTCTTC. It encodes CASSLRGSGASYNEQFF.

V usage is TRBV7-9 and J usage is TRBJ1-1; a weak D match, TRBD1 (6 bases). Germline loops: CDR1 SEHNR, CDR2 FQNEAQ (reference sequence). The V and J ends lost 4 bases and 8 bases respectively, with 14 bases between them. The length of the CDR3 is 13 residues. DNA for the CDR3: TGTGCCAGCAGCTCTTCACAGGGAATAGAAGCTTTCTTT. Translated: CASSSSQGIEAFF.

This clonotype showed up just a few times. The chain links TRBV27 to TRBJ2-1; tentative D call: TRBD1 (5 bases). CDR3 length: 12 residues. In germline, CDR1 is MNHEY, CDR2 SMNVEV (reference sequence). Trimming shortened V by 3 bases and J by 8 bases, and 8 bases separated the two germline ends. The CDR3 reads CASSFKGDEQFF. CDR3 nucleotides: TGTGCCAGCAGTTTCAAAGGGGATGAGCAGTTCTTC.